This T cell receptor (beta chain) was recorded in a study of sequential checkpoint blockade in melanoma. Turning to the study itself: Maintenance nivolumab came after either treatment sequence.

Produced via immunoSEQ multiplex PCR; TCRdb's table is partial and in-frame only. The data contain 34,000 or so clones, approximately 86% of them singletons. The germline V gene has CDR1 MNHEY and CDR2 SMNVEV (reference sequence). The CDR3 is 15 amino acids. J lost 2 bases, V lost 3 bases, and 5 bases had no gene match. Noted treatment: randomized to nivolumab then ipilimumab (arm A) or the reverse (arm B). Sorted cells were live CD3+CD8+, lacking CD19 and CD56, from PBMCs. This receptor was taken from a human donor with melanoma. The starting material was CD8+ T cells sorted from blood (inferred from file names), obtained from a patient given nivolumab and ipilimumab in sequence. The chain uses TRBV27 and TRBJ2-7; 9 nucleotides match TRBD1. The CDR3, as DNA: TGTGCCAGCAGTTTTGCGGGACAGGGCGCCTACGAGCAGTACTTC. It is translated as CASSFAGQGAYEQYF.